This T cell receptor (beta chain) was profiled in a study of blood T cells in healthy people across ages. Through a sample-barcoded 5' primer and a J-beta primer mix, a second PCR was run for roughly 6 to 12 cycles. TCRdb reprocessed the 5' RACE reads with MiXCR, giving one entry per CDR3 protein. Here the sample spans more than 600,000 distinct CDR3 sequences, roughly 25% being singletons. General observations from the study: Whereas aged donors had fewer naive CD4+ cells, long-lived donors had more of them and higher diversity.

The CDR3 runs to 14 residues. CDR1 is KGHDR and CDR2 is SFDVKD in the germline V gene. V lost 6 bases and J lost 5, with 15 bases in between. Only a few counts were recorded for this clonotype. Its antigen is unknown. These same data were also listed under a study on T cells of mothers and their children.

This sequence was found in a boy aged 5-17 years in good health. The chain carries TRBV24-1 and TRBJ2-5; D is uncertain. Input material: blood. The CDR3 nucleotides are TGTGCCACCAGTAGCTCAGTACCTTTTGAGACCCAGTACTTC. Translating gives CATSSSVPFETQYF.